This T cell receptor (beta chain) was identified in a study of blood T cell repertoires in COVID-19. About the study: The United States, Italy and Spain provided the acute and convalescent COVID-19 samples. T cells, B-cell-depleted T cells, or PBMCs supplied cDNA or gDNA.

Original methodology: Quantification of nucleated cells was approximated via reference gene primer amplification. Produced via immunoSEQ multiplex PCR; TCRdb's table is partial and in-frame only. The V and J calls and clone size come from that table; D and trimming were worked out from the DNA. The sample includes some 180,000 clones, roughly 88% of them seen just once. Those enrolled in Seattle joined during active infection and were followed longitudinally afterward. The CDR3 totals 14 residues. The germline CDR1 and CDR2 sequences are SGHTA and FQGNSA. Trimming took 3 bases from V and 5 from J, leaving 14 bases between them.

The sequence derives from a woman in her thirties or forties with COVID-19, enrolled during active disease. V and J are TRBV7-2 and TRBJ2-7, with D unresolved. Input material: peripheral blood. CDR3 protein: CASSFRGDRNEQYF. As DNA, the CDR3 is TGTGCCAGCAGCTTCCGTGGAGACCGAAACGAGCAGTACTTC.